This TCR beta chain derives from a study of blood T cell repertoires in COVID-19 (dated by TCRdb to about 2020). Notes on the research overall: Samples covering the acute and convalescent phases of COVID-19 were provided by collaborators in the United States, Italy and Spain. Sample metadata almost always included a de-identified subject ID, COVID-19 status, age in years and sex. The repertoires were released in a freely available public database meant as a resource for research on the immune response to SARS-CoV-2. Deeply sampled blood TCRbeta repertoires from subjects exposed to, actively infected with, or recovered from COVID-19 were included in the dataset. The material from the prospective study consisted of cDNA or gDNA derived from T cells, B-cell-depleted T cells, or PBMCs. Samples were obtained from the ongoing ImmuneRACE study (first 160 participants) and from about 1,300 subjects provided by 6 global collaborators. Where HLA class I and class II types were available, the types were taken from metadata supplied by the sample provider, not from assay-based typing.

The paper as a whole reports these results and caveats: How much clinical and demographic metadata was included differed by source and by participant, and the metadata was provided uncurated.

TCRbeta CDR3 regions were amplified from genomic DNA by means of the immunoSEQ Assay, a bias-controlled multiplex PCR. The source study handled its data this way. The number of nucleated cells in each sample was estimated from the amplification of reference gene primers within the assay. To quantify the absolute abundance of each unique TCRbeta CDR3 rearrangement, sequence reads were collapsed and filtered. For each sample, productive Simpson clonality was calculated by taking the square root of Simpson's diversity index across productive rearrangements. TCRdb limited this immuneACCESS table to in-frame rearrangements with V and J called. A share of clones is missing; checked studies link under half to unresolved V genes, and the rest is unexplained. V, J and clone size are those of that table, while D and trimming were read from the DNA. The sample records about 67,000 clones, around 87% of which are singletons. More than 4.5% of the sample lies in the top ten.

CDR1 and CDR2 (SQVTM, ANQGSEA) derive from the germline V gene. Measured from the cysteine to the phenylalanine, the CDR3 is 14 residues long. The kept DNA is CDR3 alone, 42 bases in frame from the first base. V is reduced by 6 bases and J by 8 bases, leaving a spacing of 20 bases between them. About this clone itself: What antigen it recognizes has not been identified. One base away there is no much larger clone; base qualities are not given.

Whole blood was collected in K2EDTA tubes by collaborating institutions according to the institutions' own protocols. For TCRbeta analysis, collaborators shipped samples as frozen whole blood, isolated PBMCs, or DNA extracted from either of those sample types. The chain couples TRBV29-1 to TRBJ2-1; the best D guess is TRBD2, with 6 bases matching. Sequences were obtained from peripheral blood. The source of this sequence is a man in his fifties or sixties with active COVID-19. The DNA reads TGCAGCGTCCCTACCCCTAGCGCCTGGGATGAGCAGTTCTTC. This yields the protein CSVPTPSAWDEQFF.